This TCR beta chain appears in the sequencing data of a study of cytomegalovirus exposure and HLA in healthy donors. General study findings and limits: Among the CMV-associated chains, a few were confirmed in vitro as specific for CMV antigens.

This clone has just one count. Its antigen remains unknown. The PCR employed 60 Vbeta primers together with 13 Jbeta primers. The protocol was immunoSEQ multiplex PCR, while the TCRdb copy is restricted to in-frame clones and leaves out a portion. The sample holds 95,000 to 100,000 clones, about four fifths seen once. Germline CDR1 MDHEN, CDR2 SYDVKM. J gave up 0 bases and V 4 bases, and 6 bases lay outside the gene matches. The CDR3 consists of 16 residues. The specimen was PBMCs. This clonotype was sampled from a female donor in good health and CMV-seropositive. The chain recombines TRBV28 with TRBJ1-5, with 7 bases aligning to TRBD1. The CDR3 DNA reads TGTGCCAGCAGTTCCCACAGGGGATCTAGCAATCAGCCCCAGCATTTT. Encoded protein: CASSSHRGSSNQPQHF. The whole variable domain, filled in from reference TRBV28 and TRBJ1-5, reads DVKVTQSSRYLVKRTGEKVFLECVQDMDHENMFWYRQDPGLGLRLIYFSYDVKMKEKGDIPEGYSVSREKKERFSLILESASTNQTSMYLCASSSHRGSSNQPQHFGDGTRLSIL.